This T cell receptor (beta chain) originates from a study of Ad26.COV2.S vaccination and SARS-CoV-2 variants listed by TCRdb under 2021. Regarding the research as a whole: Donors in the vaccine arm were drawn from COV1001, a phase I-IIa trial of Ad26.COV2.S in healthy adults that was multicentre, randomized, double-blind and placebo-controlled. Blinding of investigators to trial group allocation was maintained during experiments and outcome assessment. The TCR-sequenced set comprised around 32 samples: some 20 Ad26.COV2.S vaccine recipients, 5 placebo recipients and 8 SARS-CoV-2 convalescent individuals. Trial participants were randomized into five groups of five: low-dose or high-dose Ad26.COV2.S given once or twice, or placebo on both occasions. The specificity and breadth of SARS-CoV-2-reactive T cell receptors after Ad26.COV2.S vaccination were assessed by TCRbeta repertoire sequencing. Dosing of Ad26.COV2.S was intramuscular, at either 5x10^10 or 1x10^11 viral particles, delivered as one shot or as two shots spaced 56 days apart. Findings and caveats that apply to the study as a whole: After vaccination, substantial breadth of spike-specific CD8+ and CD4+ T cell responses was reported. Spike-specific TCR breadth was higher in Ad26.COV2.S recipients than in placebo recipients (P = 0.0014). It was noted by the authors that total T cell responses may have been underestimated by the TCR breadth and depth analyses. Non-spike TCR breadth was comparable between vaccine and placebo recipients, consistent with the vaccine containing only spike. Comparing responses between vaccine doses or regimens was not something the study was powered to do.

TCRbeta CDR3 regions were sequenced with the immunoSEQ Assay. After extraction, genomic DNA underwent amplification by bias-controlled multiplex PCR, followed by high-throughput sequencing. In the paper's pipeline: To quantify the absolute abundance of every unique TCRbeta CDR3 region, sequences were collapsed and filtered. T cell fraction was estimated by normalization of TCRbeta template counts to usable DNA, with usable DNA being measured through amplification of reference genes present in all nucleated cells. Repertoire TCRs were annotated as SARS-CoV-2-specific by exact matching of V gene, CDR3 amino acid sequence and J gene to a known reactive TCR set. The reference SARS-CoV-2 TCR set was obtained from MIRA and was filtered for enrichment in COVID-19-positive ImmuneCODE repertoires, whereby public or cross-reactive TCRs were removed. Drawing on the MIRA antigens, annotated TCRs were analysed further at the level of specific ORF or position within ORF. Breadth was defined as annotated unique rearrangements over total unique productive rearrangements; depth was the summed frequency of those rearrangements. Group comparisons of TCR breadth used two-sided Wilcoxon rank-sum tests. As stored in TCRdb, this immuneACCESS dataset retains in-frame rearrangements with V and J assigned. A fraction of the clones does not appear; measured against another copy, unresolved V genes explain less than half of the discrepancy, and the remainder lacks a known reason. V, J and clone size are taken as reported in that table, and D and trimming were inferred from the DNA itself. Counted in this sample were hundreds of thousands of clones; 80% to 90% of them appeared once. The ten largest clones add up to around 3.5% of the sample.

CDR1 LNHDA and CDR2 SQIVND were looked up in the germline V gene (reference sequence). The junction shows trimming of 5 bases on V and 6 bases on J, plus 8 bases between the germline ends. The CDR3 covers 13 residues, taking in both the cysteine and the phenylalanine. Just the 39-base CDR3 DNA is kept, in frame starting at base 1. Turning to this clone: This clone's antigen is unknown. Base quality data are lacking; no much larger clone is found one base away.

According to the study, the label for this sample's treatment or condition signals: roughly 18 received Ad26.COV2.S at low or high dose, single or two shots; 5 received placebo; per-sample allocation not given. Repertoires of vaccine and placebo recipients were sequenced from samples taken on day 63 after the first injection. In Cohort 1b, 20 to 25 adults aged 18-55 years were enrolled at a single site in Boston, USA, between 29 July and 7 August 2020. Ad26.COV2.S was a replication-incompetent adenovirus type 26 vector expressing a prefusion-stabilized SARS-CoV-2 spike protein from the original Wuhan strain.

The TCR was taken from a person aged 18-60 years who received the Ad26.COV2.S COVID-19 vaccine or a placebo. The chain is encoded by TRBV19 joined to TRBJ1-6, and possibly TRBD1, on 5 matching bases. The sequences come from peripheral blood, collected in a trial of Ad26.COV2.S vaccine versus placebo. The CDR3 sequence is CASSGGRNSPLHF. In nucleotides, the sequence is TGTGCCAGTAGTGGGGGTCGTAATTCACCCCTCCACTTT.